This T cell receptor beta chain appears in the sequencing data of a study of T cells after yellow fever vaccination. TCRdb reanalysed the 5' RACE reads using MiXCR and keeps one entry per CDR3 protein. Of 400,000 or so distinct CDR3 sequences detected, around 6.5% appear once; the ten largest clones hold over 12%. This clonotype was found many times. The CDR3 is 13 amino acids. Germline V gene lookup returns CDR1 DFQATT and CDR2 SNEGSKA (reference sequence). The V end lost 2 bases, the J end lost 7 bases, and 13 bases lay between the germline ends. The source material was PBMCs, sampled 5 days after the yellow fever booster vaccination. The clonotype comes from a man aged 25 to 40 who received the YFV17D yellow fever vaccine. The V gene is TRBV20-1, the J gene TRBJ2-3; D is unresolved. The CDR3 nucleotides read TGCAGTGCTAGACGGCTTGACGGATATACGCAGTATTTT. Translation: CSARRLDGYTQYF.